This T cell receptor beta chain was identified during a study of tumor-infiltrating lymphocytes in oesophageal squamous cell carcinoma. TCRdb reanalysed the PCR reads using MiXCR and keeps one entry per CDR3 protein. The sample holds 10,000 to 15,000 distinct CDR3 sequences, 50% to 65% seen once. CDR3 size: 16 residues. Trimming shortened V by 1 base and J by 11 bases, and 23 bases separated the two germline ends. CDR1 is SGHTA and CDR2 is FQGTGA in the germline V gene. Source material: esophageal tumor tissue. The receptor's source is a female donor with esophageal squamous cell carcinoma. The chain is built from TRBV7-3 and TRBJ2-5; possible D gene TRBD2, 6 bases. CDR3 DNA: TGTGCCAGCAGCTTAATTGGCCTAGCGCACTACAATGAGCAGTACTTC. It specifies CASSLIGLAHYNEQYF.